This T cell receptor beta chain is drawn from a study of radiotherapy plus CTLA-4 blockade in lung cancer. Study-level background: Disease control was seen in over 25% of patients, objective responses in around 20%.

CDR1 is MNHNS and CDR2 is SASEGT in the germline V gene. The V end lost 7 bases, the J end lost 2 bases, and 14 bases lay between the germline ends. CDR3 length equals 14 residues. Study findings and constraints: In blood, tumor-derived TCR clones expanded after radiotherapy plus ipilimumab. Early blood T cell clone dynamics, with interferon-beta, were reported to best predict response.

TCRdb's copy holds only in-frame clones and misses some; the assay was immunoSEQ multiplex PCR. The repertoire holds roughly 78,000 clones, with 78% as singletons. Details on this clone: Antigen unknown.

It was focal radiation plus CTLA-4 blockade with ipilimumab that patients with chemo-refractory metastatic non-small-cell lung cancer received. The source was peripheral blood, collected from a patient treated with radiotherapy plus ipilimumab. The gene calls are TRBV6-1 and TRBJ1-2; possible D gene TRBD1, 6 bases. The TCR was taken from a human donor with non-small cell lung cancer who had a complete response to radiotherapy plus ipilimumab. The CDR3 region has the DNA TGTGCCAGCACCAAAGAGACAGGCAACTATGGCTACACCTTC. Residues: CASTKETGNYGYTF.